This TCR beta chain was sequenced during a study of Ad26.COV2.S vaccination and SARS-CoV-2 variants. Sequencing used immunoSEQ multiplex PCR; TCRdb keeps in-frame clones, though not all of them. The data hold around 320,000 clones, with over 75% observed a single time. Germline CDR1 and CDR2: MNHEY and SVGAGI. This CDR3 region has 12 residues. Trimming took off 7 bases at V and 4 bases at J, with 11 bases between the two ends. Treatment: 15 to 20 received Ad26.COV2.S at low or high dose, single or two shots; 5 received placebo; per-sample allocation not given. At day 63 after the first vaccine or placebo injection, samples were drawn.

The TCR was taken from a person between 18 and 65 years old who received the Ad26.COV2.S COVID-19 vaccine or a placebo. This chain uses TRBV6-5 with TRBJ2-7; no definite D call. This specimen consisted of peripheral blood, obtained in a trial of Ad26.COV2.S vaccine versus placebo. CDR3 sequence (DNA): TGTGCCAGCATCACCCCTGGATACGAGCAGTACTTC. Translating gives CASITPGYEQYF.